This T cell receptor beta chain was sequenced during a study of T cell responses to AZD1222 COVID-19 vaccine. Study results and caveats: Breadth and depth of Spike-specific TCRs rose after two AZD1222 doses.

Concerning this clone: What it binds is unknown.

Germline CDR1 and CDR2: WNHNN and SYGVQD (reference sequence). V trimming: 8 bases; J trimming: 10 bases; junction bases outside the gene matches: 4. This CDR3 spans 13 amino acids. Assay used: immunoSEQ multiplex PCR; TCRdb lists only in-frame clones, some missing. The sample records under 75,000 clones, about 90% being singletons. This chain joins TRBV10-1 and TRBJ2-1; TRBD2 agrees at 14 bases. This clonotype was obtained from an adult in good health. The specimen comprised peripheral blood, sampled on day 0 of AZD1222 vaccination. In DNA form, the CDR3 reads TGCGCCAGCGGACTAGCGGGAGGCGGCGAGCAGTTCTTC. As protein: CASGLAGGGEQFF.